One sample yielded the 22 T cell receptor beta chains listed below, sequenced in a study of vaccination effects on CD4 cells after COVID-19. TCRdb's table, derived via immunoSEQ multiplex PCR, lists solely in-frame clones and lacks some. The data contain 41,000 or so clones, under 85% of them seen just once; the ten biggest clones take up approximately 2.8%. The antigens these receptors bind are not known. ViraFEST expansion of antigen-specific CD4+ T cells with viral peptide pools preceded sequencing. CD4+ T cells were isolated after about eleven days of culture. According to the study, vaccine recipients showed no prior SARS-CoV-2 infection and negative nucleocapsid antibodies. Sequences were derived from CD4+ T cells from PBMCs cultured with HCoV-NL63 spike peptides, sampled before COVID-19 vaccination. The receptors derive from a human donor who received a COVID-19 vaccine.

The chain combines TRBV6-6 with TRBJ1-4; D is unclear. The V and J ends lost 2 bases and 5 bases respectively, with 12 bases between them. This CDR3 is built from 15 residues. Germline-derived CDR1 and CDR2 are MNHNY and SVGAGI (reference sequence). The CDR3 DNA reads TGTGCCAGCAGTTACGAGGTTGGGAACAATGAAAAACTGTTTTTT. Translating it yields CASSYEVGNNEKLFF.

The V gene is TRBV6-4, the J gene TRBJ2-2; D perhaps matches TRBD1 (5 bases). Germline values: CDR1 MRHNA, CDR2 SNTAGT. The CDR3 runs to 15 residues. With 3 bases removed from V and 7 bases from J, the gap between germline ends came to 15 bases. The chain's CDR3 is CASSELSTGNGELFF. The CDR3 DNA reads as TGTGCCAGCAGTGAGTTGTCCACAGGAAACGGGGAGCTGTTTTTT.

The rearrangement joins TRBV15 to TRBJ2-2, with 8 nucleotides matching TRBD1. The CDR3 sequence is 13 residues long. Germline CDR1 LNHNV, CDR2 YYDKDF (reference sequence). Losses at the gene ends were 3 bases for V and 7 bases for J; bases not matched to a gene: 1. CDR3 residues: CATSRTGVGELFF. The DNA of the CDR3 is TGTGCCACCAGCAGGACAGGGGTCGGGGAGCTGTTTTTT.

The chain is built from TRBV3-1 (or the pseudogene TRBV3-2) and TRBJ1-4; D is undetermined. Trimming stripped 1 base from V and 5 bases from J, with 11 bases between. The germline CDR1 and CDR2 sequences are LGHDT and YNNKEL (reference sequence). The length of the CDR3 is 15 residues. DNA for the CDR3: TGTGCCAGCAGCCAAGGAAAGGGCGAGAATGAAAAACTGTTTTTT. Translating it yields CASSQGKGENEKLFF.

As regards this clone: Possible read error: a much larger clone is one base away. V usage is TRBV6-5 and J usage is TRBJ2-7; 7 bases fit TRBD1. The CDR3 contains 13 residues. Looked up from germline, CDR1 is MNHEY and CDR2 is SVGAGI. With V trimmed by 4 bases and J by 2 bases, 2 bases remained unmatched. The CDR3 region is CASSFGTAYEQYV. The DNA of the CDR3 is TGTGCCAGCAGTTTTGGGACAGCCTACGAGCAGTACGTC.

V is TRBV3-1 (or the pseudogene TRBV3-2) and J is TRBJ2-5; 8 bases agree with TRBD2. The J segment lost 0 bases and the V segment lost 4 bases, leaving 10 bases of the junction unmatched. Germline V gene lookup returns CDR1 LGHDT and CDR2 YNNKEL (reference sequence). The CDR3 is 17 amino acids. In DNA form, the CDR3 reads TGTGCCAGCAGCCGACGCGGGCGGGGGGTGTACCAAGAGACCCAGTACTTC. This encodes CASSRRGRGVYQETQYF.

This sequence joins TRBV6-5 and TRBJ2-5, with TRBD1 matching 7 bases. Germline V gene lookup returns CDR1 MNHEY and CDR2 SVGAGI. The CDR3 runs to 15 residues. V shed 6 bases and J 5 bases; nucleotides not matched to a gene: 12. CDR3 sequence reads: CASSPDRFILETQYF. CDR3 coding DNA: TGTGCCAGCAGCCCGGACAGGTTTATTCTGGAGACCCAGTACTTC.

The chain joins TRBV5-4 to TRBJ2-1; 8 nucleotides agree with TRBD2. With 2 bases clipped from V and 0 bases from J, the junction kept 4 bases outside the gene matches. The germline gives CDR1 SGHNT, CDR2 YYREEE (reference sequence). This CDR3 comprises 16 residues. The chain's CDR3 is CASSLGGGSSYNEQFF. The CDR3 nucleotides are TGTGCCAGCAGCTTAGGCGGGGGGAGCTCCTACAATGAGCAGTTCTTC.

This clone was picked up one time. The chain employs TRBV4-1 and TRBJ2-5; TRBD1 agrees at 8 bases. The junction had 18 bases not matched to a gene; V was cut back by 4 bases and J by 5 bases. The CDR3 is 18 amino acids. Germline CDR1 is MGHRA and CDR2 is YSYEKL. The CDR3 spells CASSRAPAGTGGPETQYF. CDR3 sequence (DNA): TGCGCCAGCAGCCGAGCTCCCGCCGGGACAGGAGGACCGGAGACCCAGTACTTC.

The J gene is TRBJ1-1, the V gene TRBV18, with 11 bases identical to TRBD1. V trimming: 4 bases; J trimming: 3 bases; junction bases outside the gene matches: 10. The V gene's germline CDR1 is KGHSH and CDR2 LQKENI. This CDR3 comprises 17 residues. CDR3 bases: TGTGCCAGCTCACGAGGACAGGGGGCGATCGGTTACACTGAAGCTTTCTTT. Translation: CASSRGQGAIGYTEAFF. Based on the CDR3 plus reference TRBV18 and TRBJ1-1, the full variable domain is NAGVMQNPRHLVRRRGQEARLRCSPMKGHSHVYWYRQLPEEGLKFMVYLQKENIIDESGMPKERFSAEFPKEGPSILRIQQVVRGDSAAYFCASSRGQGAIGYTEAFFGQGTRLTVV.

This chain connects TRBV5-1 to TRBJ1-1, with 8 positions matching TRBD1. The ends lost 0 bases at V and 3 bases at J; junction bases unmatched: 1. The germline CDR1 and CDR2 sequences are SGHRS and YFSETQ. This CDR3 is 14 amino acids long. The CDR3 reads CASSLVQGDTEAFF. CDR3 sequence (DNA): TGCGCCAGCAGCTTGGTACAGGGGGACACTGAAGCTTTCTTT. The variable domain in full, completed from reference TRBV5-1 and TRBJ1-1, reads KAGVTQTPRYLIKTRGQQVTLSCSPISGHRSVSWYQQTPGQGLQFLFEYFSETQRNKGNFPGRFSGRQFSNSRSEMNVSTLELGDSALYLCASSLVQGDTEAFFGQGTRLTVV.

The CDR3, as DNA: TGTGCCTGGAGTGTAATGGTGAAGAATCAGCCCCAGCATTTT. Encoded protein: CAWSVMVKNQPQHF. This chain uses TRBV30 with TRBJ1-5; no definite D call. Trimming shortened V by 0 bases and J by 4 bases, and 10 bases separated the two germline ends. This CDR3 contains 14 residues. Germline V gene lookup returns CDR1 GTSNPN and CDR2 SVGIG (reference sequence).

The rearrangement joins TRBV10-2 to TRBJ2-2; 9 bases line up with TRBD2. Trimming took 4 bases from V and 1 from J; bases not matched to a gene: 4. The germline gives CDR1 WSHSY, CDR2 SAAADI. The CDR3 spans 16 residues. The CDR3 here is CASSGLAVMNTGELFF. CDR3 in DNA: TGCGCCAGCAGTGGACTAGCGGTGATGAACACCGGGGAGCTGTTTTTT.

The rearrangement joins TRBV30 to TRBJ1-3; D remains ambiguous. Trimming shortened V by 7 bases and J by 0 bases, and 10 bases separated the two germline ends. CDR1 and CDR2 (germline): GTSNPN, SVGIG (reference sequence). CDR3 length equals 13 residues. The CDR3: CASRHYSGNTIYF. CDR3 bases: TGTGCCTCCCGGCACTACTCTGGAAACACCATATATTTT. Supplemented by reference TRBV30 and TRBJ1-3, the full variable domain reads SQTIHQWPATLVQPVGSPLSLECTVEGTSNPNLYWYRQAAGRGLQLLFYSVGIGQISSEVPQNLSASRPQDRQFILSSKKLLLSDSGFYLCASRHYSGNTIYFGEGSWLTVV.

This clone appeared a few times. This chain links TRBV14 with TRBJ1-2; 8 bases agree with TRBD1. The CDR3 is 16 residues long. J was trimmed by 4 bases and V by 1 base; bases with no gene match: 8. Germline CDR1 is SGHDN and CDR2 is FVKESK. CDR3 residues: CASSQGRDRFLYGYTF. In DNA form, the CDR3 reads TGTGCCAGCAGCCAAGGCCGGGACAGGTTTCTCTATGGCTACACCTTC.

The chain employs TRBV24-1 and TRBJ2-7; the D is unclear. The CDR3 is 12 residues long. From germline, CDR1 is KGHDR and CDR2 SFDVKD. The V end lost 0 bases, the J end lost 13 bases, and 12 bases lay between the germline ends. The CDR3 nucleotides read TGTGCCACCAGTGATTTGAGAAATGGTGGCTACGTC. Its translation is CATSDLRNGGYV.

The genes are TRBV19 and TRBJ2-1; 12 bases map to TRBD2. The J segment lost 6 bases and the V segment lost 6 bases, leaving 6 bases of the junction unmatched. This CDR3 region has 15 residues. The germline V gene has CDR1 LNHDA and CDR2 SQIVND (reference sequence). The CDR3 region is CASSPTSGGSNEQFF. The CDR3 region has the DNA TGTGCCAGTAGCCCGACTAGCGGGGGCAGCAATGAGCAGTTCTTC.

The chain recombines TRBV24-1 with TRBJ2-5; 8 bases match TRBD2. Germline V gives CDR1 KGHDR, CDR2 SFDVKD. The CDR3 extends over 15 amino acids. V shed 5 bases, J shed 2 bases, and the junction held 6 bases outside the gene matches. Here the CDR3 DNA reads TGTGCCACCAGTGTCGGGGGGGGAGTTCAAGAGACCCAGTACTTC. Its protein is CATSVGGGVQETQYF.

A single count supports this clone. The chain links TRBV5-1 to TRBJ2-1, with 8 bases aligning to TRBD1. After removal of 1 base from V and 4 bases from J, the junction contained 4 bases not matched to a gene. The length of the CDR3 is 15 residues. Germline-derived CDR1 and CDR2 are SGHRS and YFSETQ. The chain's CDR3 is CASSLTGGPYNEQFF. For the CDR3, the DNA is TGCGCCAGCAGCTTGACAGGGGGACCTTACAATGAGCAGTTCTTC.

This clone was observed a few times. The genes are TRBV5-4 and TRBJ1-5; tentatively, D is TRBD1 (6 bases). Trimming pared 0 bases from V and 6 bases from J, leaving 10 bases between. The V gene's germline CDR1 is SGHNT and CDR2 YYREEE (reference sequence). The CDR3 runs to 14 residues. The CDR3 coding sequence is TGTGCCAGCAGCTTGGGGGGGGCAGGTCAGCCCCAGCATTTT. It specifies CASSLGGAGQPQHF.

V and J are TRBV7-2 and TRBJ1-2, with 7 bases aligning to TRBD1. The CDR3 sequence is 14 residues long. J gave up 6 bases and V 1 base, and 5 bases lay outside the gene matches. Looked up from germline, CDR1 is SGHTA and CDR2 is FQGNSA. The CDR3 DNA is TGTGCCAGCAGCTTAGGTAACACAGGGGATGGCTACACCTTC. It yields the protein CASSLGNTGDGYTF.

This clone turned up a few times. This rearrangement joins TRBV10-1 to TRBJ2-2; 8 bases are shared with TRBD1. V was pared by 3 bases and J by 1 base, with 4 bases of the junction left unmatched. CDR1 is WNHNN and CDR2 is SYGVQD in the germline V gene (reference sequence). The CDR3 is 16 residues long. CDR3 nucleotide sequence: TGCGCCAGCAGTGACCCCGGGACAGGGAACACCGGGGAGCTGTTTTTT. The encoded protein is CASSDPGTGNTGELFF.